This T cell receptor beta chain was recovered during a study of T cell repertoires in cytomegalovirus infection. TCRdb passed the reads through MiXCR, listing each CDR3 protein once. The sample has around 100,000 distinct CDR3 sequences, 42% seen once. Trimming cost V 0 bases and J 2 bases, with 9 bases left between them. The CDR3 length is 15 residues. Germline V lookup: CDR1 SEHNR, CDR2 FQNEAQ (reference sequence). Study results and caveats: The ex vivo response showed dominance by HLA-C-restricted CMV-specific TCR beta clonotypes.

This clonotype was recorded a few times. Antigen specificity is unknown. The rearrangement uses TRBV7-9 and TRBJ2-3; D is ambiguous. The receptor comes from a human donor in good health (CMV status not recorded). Some clones in this sample may be carry-over from other donors' samples. The starting material was CD8+ T cells from cultured PBMCs, obtained from culture after CMV antigen stimulation. CDR3 protein: CASSLATATTDTQYF. As DNA, the CDR3 is TGTGCCAGCAGCTTAGCCACGGCCACCACAGATACGCAGTATTTT.